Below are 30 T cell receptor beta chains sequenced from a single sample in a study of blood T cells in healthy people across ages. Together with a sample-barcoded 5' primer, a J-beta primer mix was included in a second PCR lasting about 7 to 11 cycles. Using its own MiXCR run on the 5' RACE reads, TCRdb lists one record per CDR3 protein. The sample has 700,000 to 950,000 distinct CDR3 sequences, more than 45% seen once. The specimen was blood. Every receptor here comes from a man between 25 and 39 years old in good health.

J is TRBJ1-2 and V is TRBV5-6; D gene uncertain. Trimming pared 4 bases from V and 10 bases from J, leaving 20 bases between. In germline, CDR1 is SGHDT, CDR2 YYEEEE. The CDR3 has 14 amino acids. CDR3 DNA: TGTGCCAGCAGCCTATTACGGGAGTCGCTACCCTACACCTTC. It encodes CASSLLRESLPYTF.

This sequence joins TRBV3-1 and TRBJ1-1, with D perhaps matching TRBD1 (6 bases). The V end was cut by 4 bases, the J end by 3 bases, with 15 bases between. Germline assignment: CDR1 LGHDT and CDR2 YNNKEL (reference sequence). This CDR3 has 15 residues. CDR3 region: CASSLFDSGDTEAFF. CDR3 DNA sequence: TGTGCCAGCAGCCTCTTCGACTCAGGGGACACTGAAGCTTTCTTT.

This chain's CDR3 is CSARPGLAVDTQYF. CDR3 DNA sequence: TGCAGTGCTCGACCGGGACTAGCGGTAGATACGCAGTATTTT. The chain carries TRBV20-1 and TRBJ2-3, with 11 bases aligning to TRBD2. Unmatched junction bases numbered 6, after V lost 5 bases and J lost 5 bases. Germline values: CDR1 DFQATT, CDR2 SNEGSKA (reference sequence). The CDR3 spans 14 residues.

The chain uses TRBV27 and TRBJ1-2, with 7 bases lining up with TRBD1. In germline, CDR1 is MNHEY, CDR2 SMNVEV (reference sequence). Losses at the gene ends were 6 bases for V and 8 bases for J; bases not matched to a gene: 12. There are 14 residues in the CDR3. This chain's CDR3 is CASSLTGSSRGYTF. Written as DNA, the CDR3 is TGTGCCAGCAGCTTGACAGGGAGCTCCCGGGGCTACACCTTC.

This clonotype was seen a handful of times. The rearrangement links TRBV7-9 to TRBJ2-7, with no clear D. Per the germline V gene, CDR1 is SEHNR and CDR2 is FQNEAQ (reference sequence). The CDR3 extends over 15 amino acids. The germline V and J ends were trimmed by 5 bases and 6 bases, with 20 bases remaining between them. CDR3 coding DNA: TGTGCCAGCAGCAGACCAAGTGATGACCTCGGCGAGCAGTACTTC. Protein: CASSRPSDDLGEQYF.

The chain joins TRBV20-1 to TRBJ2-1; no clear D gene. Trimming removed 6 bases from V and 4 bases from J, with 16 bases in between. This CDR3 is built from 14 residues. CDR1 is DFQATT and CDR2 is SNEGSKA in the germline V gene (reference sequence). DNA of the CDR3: TGCAGTGCCCCACTGGGGATGATGTACAATGAGCAGTTCTTC. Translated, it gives CSAPLGMMYNEQFF.

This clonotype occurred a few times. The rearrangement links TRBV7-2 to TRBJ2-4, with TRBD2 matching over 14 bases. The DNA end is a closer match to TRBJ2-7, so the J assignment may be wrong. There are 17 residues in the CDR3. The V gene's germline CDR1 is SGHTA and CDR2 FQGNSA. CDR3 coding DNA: TGTGCCAGCAGCTTAGCGACGGGACTAGCGGGGGACTACGAGCAGTACTTC. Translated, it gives CASSLATGLAGDYEQYF.

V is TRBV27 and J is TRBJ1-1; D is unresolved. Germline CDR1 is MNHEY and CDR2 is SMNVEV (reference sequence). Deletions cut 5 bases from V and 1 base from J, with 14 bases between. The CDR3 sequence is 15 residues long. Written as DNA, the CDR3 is TGTGCCAGCAGTACTTCAGTTTTTAGGAACACTGAAGCTTTCTTT. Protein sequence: CASSTSVFRNTEAFF.

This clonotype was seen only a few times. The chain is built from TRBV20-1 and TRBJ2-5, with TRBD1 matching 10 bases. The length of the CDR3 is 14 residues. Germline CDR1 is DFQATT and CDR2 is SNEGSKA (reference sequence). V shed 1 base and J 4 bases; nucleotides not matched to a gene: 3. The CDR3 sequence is CSARGWTGGETQYF. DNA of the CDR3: TGCAGTGCTAGAGGCTGGACAGGGGGAGAGACCCAGTACTTC.

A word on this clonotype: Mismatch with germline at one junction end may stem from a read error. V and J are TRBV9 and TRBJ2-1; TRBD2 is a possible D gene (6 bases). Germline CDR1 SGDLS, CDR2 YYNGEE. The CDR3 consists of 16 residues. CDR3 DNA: TGTGCCAGCAGCCCCAGCCCCGGACTACTGCCCAATGGGCAGTTCTTC. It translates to CASSPSPGLLPNGQFF.

For the CDR3, the DNA is TGTGCCAGCAGTTACGGCGGCAGGGAAGGTGGCTACACCTTC. It encodes CASSYGGREGGYTF. The chain has TRBV6-6 and TRBJ1-2; D possibly corresponds to TRBD1 (5 bases). This CDR3 region has 14 residues. Germline CDR1 MNHNY, CDR2 SVGAGI (reference sequence). The V end lost 2 bases, the J end lost 7 bases, and 14 bases lay between the germline ends.

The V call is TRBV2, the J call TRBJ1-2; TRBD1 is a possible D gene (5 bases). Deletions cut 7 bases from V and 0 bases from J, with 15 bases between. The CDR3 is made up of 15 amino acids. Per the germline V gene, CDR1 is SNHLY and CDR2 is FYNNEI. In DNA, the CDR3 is TGTGCCAGCAACGATCCACAGGAATCTAACTATGGCTACACCTTC. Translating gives CASNDPQESNYGYTF.

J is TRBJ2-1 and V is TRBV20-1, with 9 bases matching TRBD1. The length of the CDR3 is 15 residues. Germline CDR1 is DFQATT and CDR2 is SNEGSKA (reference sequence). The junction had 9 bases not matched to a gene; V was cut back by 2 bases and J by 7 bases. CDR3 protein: CSARRTGVVRNEQFF. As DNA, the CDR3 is TGCAGTGCTAGACGGACAGGGGTTGTGAGGAATGAGCAGTTCTTC.

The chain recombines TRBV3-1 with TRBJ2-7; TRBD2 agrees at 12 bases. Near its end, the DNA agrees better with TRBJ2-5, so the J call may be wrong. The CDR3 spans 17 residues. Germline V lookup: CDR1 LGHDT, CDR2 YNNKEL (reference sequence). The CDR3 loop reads CASSQRLTSGSGETQYF. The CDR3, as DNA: TGTGCCAGCAGCCAACGACTGACTAGCGGGAGTGGGGAGACCCAGTACTTC.

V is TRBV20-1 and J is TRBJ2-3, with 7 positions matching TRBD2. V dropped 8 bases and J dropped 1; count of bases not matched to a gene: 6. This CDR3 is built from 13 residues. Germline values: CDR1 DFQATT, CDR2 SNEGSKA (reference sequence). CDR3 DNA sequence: TGCAGTACTTTAGCGGGTGGCACAGATACGCAGTATTTT. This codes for CSTLAGGTDTQYF.

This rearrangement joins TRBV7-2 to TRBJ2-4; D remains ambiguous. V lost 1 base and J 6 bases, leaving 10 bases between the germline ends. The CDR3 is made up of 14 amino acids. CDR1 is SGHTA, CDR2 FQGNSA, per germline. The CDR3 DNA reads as TGTGCCAGCAGCTTAGACAGAATAGCAAACATTCAGTACTTC. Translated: CASSLDRIANIQYF.

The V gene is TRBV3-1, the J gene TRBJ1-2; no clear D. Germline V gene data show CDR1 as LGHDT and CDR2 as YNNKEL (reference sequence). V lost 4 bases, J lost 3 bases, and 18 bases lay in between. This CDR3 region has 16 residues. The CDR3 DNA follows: TGTGCCAGCAGCCGAACGTATACGGGCGGGGACTATGGCTACACCTTC. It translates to CASSRTYTGGDYGYTF.

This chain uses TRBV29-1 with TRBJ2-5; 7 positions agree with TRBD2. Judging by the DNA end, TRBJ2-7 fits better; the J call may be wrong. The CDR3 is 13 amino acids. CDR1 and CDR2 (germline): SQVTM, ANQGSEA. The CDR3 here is CSVSGVGVGEQYF. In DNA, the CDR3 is TGCAGCGTAAGCGGGGTGGGGGTCGGCGAGCAGTACTTC.

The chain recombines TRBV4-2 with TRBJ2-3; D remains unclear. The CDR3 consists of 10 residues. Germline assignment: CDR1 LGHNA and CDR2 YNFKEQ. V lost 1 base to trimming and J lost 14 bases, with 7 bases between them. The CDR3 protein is CASSQVRMYF. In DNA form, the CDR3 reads TGTGCCAGCAGCCAAGTGCGGATGTATTTT.

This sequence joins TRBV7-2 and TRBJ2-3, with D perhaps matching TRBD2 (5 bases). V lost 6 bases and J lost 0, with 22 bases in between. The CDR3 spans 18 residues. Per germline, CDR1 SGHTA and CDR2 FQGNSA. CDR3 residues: CASSSRAFWTSSTDTQYF. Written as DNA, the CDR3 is TGTGCCAGCAGTTCGAGGGCCTTCTGGACTTCTAGCACAGATACGCAGTATTTT.

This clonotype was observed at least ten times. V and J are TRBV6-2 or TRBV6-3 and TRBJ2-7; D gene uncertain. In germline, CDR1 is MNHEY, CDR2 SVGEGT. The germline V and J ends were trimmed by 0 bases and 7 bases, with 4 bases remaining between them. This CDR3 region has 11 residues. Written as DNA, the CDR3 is TGTGCCAGCAGTTACTCCGGGGAGCAGTACTTC. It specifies CASSYSGEQYF.

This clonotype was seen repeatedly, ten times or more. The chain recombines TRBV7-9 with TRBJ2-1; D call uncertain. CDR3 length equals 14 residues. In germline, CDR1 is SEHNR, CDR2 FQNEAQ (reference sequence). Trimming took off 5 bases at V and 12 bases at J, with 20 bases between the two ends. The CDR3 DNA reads TGTGCCAGCAGCGCGATAGGCTCCCCCCCGGTGCAGTTCTTC. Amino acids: CASSAIGSPPVQFF.

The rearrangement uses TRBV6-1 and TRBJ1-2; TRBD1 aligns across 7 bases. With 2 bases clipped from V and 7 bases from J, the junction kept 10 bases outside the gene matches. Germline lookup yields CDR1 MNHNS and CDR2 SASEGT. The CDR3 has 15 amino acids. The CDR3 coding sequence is TGTGCCAGCAGTGAAACTGTACAGGGGCATTCTGGCTACACCTTC. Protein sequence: CASSETVQGHSGYTF.

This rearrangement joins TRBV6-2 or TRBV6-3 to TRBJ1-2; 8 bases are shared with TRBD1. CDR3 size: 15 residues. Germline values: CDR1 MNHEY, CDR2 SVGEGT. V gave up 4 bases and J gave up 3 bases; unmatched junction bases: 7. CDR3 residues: CASSSRTGWDYGYTF. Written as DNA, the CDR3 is TGTGCCAGCAGTTCTCGGACAGGGTGGGACTATGGCTACACCTTC.

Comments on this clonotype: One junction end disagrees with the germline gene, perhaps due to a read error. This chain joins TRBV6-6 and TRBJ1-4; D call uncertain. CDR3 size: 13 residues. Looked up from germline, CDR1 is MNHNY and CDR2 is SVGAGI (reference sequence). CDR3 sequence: CVSSYTDNEKLFF. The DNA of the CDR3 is TGTGTCAGCAGTTACACCGATAATGAAAAACTGTTTTTT.

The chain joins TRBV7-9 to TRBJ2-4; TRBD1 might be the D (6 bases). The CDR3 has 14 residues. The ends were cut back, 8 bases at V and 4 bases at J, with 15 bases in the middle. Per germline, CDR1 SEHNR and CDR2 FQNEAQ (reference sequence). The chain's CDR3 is CASRTWTAKNIQYF. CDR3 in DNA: TGTGCCAGCCGCACCTGGACAGCAAAAAACATTCAGTACTTC.

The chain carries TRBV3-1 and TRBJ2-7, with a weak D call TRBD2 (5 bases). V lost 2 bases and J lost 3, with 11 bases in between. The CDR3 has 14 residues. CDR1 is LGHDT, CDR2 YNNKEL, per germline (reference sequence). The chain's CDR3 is CASSQRVGGYEQYF. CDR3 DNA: TGTGCCAGCAGCCAACGGGTAGGAGGCTACGAGCAGTACTTC.

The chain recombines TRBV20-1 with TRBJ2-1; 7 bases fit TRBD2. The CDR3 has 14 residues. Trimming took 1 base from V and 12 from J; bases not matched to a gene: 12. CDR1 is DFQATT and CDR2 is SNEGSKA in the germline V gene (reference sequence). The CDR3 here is CSARGTSRDVGQFF. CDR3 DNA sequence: TGCAGTGCTAGAGGGACTAGTCGGGACGTGGGGCAGTTCTTC.

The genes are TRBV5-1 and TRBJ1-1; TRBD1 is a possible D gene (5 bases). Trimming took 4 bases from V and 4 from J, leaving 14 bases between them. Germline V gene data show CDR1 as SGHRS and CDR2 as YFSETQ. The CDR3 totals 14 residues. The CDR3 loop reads CASSIPGRGTEAFF. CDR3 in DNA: TGCGCCAGCAGCATCCCAGGGAGGGGCACTGAAGCTTTCTTT.

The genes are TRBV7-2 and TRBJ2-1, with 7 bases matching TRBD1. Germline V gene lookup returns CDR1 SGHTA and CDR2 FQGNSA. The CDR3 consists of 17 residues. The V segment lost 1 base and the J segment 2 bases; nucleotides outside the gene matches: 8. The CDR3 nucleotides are TGTGCCAGCAGCTTAGTTCCCCGACAGGGAGCCTACAATGAGCAGTTCTTC. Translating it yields CASSLVPRQGAYNEQFF. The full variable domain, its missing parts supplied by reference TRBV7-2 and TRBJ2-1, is GAGVSQSPSNKVTEKGKDVELRCDPISGHTALYWYRQSLGQGLEFLIYFQGNSAPDKSGLPSDRFSAERTGGSVSTLTIQRTQQEDSAVYLCASSLVPRQGAYNEQFFGPGTRLTVL.